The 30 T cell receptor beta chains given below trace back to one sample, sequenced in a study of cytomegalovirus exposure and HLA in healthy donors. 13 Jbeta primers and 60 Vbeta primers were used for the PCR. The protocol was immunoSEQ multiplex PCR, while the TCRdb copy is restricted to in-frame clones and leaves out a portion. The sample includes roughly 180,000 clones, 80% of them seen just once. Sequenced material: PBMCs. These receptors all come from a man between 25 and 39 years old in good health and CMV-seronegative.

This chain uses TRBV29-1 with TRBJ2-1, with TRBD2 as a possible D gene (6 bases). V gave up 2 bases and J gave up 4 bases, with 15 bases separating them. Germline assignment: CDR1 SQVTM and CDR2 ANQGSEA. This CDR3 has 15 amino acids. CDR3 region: CSVEWGGNPYNEQFF. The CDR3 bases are TGCAGCGTTGAATGGGGCGGGAACCCTTACAATGAGCAGTTCTTC.

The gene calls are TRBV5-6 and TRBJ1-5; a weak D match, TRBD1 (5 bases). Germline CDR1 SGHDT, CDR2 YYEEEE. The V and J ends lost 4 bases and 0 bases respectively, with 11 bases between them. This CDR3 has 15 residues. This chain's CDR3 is CASSLGPFSNQPQHF. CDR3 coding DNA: TGTGCCAGCAGCCTGGGGCCCTTTAGCAATCAGCCCCAGCATTTT.

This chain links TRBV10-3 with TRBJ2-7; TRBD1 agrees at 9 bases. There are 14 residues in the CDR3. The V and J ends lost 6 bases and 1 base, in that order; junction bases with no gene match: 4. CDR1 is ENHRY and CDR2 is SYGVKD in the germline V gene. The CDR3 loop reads CAISGGTGSYEQYF. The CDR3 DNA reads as TGTGCCATCAGCGGGGGGACAGGGTCCTACGAGCAGTACTTC.

CDR3 coding DNA: TGTGCCAGCAGTGAAAGGGGGCAGGGGTACCAGCCCCAGCATTTT. Its translation is CASSERGQGYQPQHF. The chain recombines TRBV6-1 with TRBJ1-5; TRBD1 aligns across 7 bases. This CDR3 spans 15 amino acids. Per the germline V gene, CDR1 is MNHNS and CDR2 is SASEGT. The junction had 8 bases not matched to a gene; V was cut back by 2 bases and J by 7 bases.

This CDR3 is CASSSPGLAGVSPGANVLTF. The CDR3, as DNA: TGCGCCAGCAGCTCGCCGGGACTAGCGGGAGTGAGCCCTGGGGCCAACGTCCTGACTTTC. The chain joins TRBV5-1 to TRBJ2-6; TRBD2 aligns across 14 bases. V shed 3 bases, J shed 2 bases, and the junction held 10 bases outside the gene matches. This CDR3 is 20 amino acids long. Germline V lookup: CDR1 SGHRS, CDR2 YFSETQ.

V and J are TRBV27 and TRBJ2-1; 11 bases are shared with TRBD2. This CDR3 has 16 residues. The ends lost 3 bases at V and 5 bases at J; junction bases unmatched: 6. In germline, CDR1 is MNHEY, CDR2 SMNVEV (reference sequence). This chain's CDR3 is CASSFIAGGPHNEQFF. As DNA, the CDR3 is TGTGCCAGCAGTTTCATAGCGGGGGGGCCACACAATGAGCAGTTCTTC.

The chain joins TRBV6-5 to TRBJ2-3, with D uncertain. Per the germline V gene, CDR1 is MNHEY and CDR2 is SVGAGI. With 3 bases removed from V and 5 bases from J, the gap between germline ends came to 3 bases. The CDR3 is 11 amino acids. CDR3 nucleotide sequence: TGTGCCAGCAGTTATAAAGATACGCAGTATTTT. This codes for CASSYKDTQYF.

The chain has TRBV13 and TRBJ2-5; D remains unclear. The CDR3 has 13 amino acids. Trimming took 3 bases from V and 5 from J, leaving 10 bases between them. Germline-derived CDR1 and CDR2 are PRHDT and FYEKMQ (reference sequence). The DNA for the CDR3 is TGTGCCAGCAGCTTCCCCCCCAGGGAGACCCAGTACTTC. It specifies CASSFPPRETQYF. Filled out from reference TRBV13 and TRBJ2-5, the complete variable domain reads AAGVIQSPRHLIKEKRETATLKCYPIPRHDTVYWYQQGPGQDPQFLISFYEKMQSDKGSIPDRFSAQQFSDYHSELNMSSLELGDSALYFCASSFPPRETQYFGPGTRLLVL.

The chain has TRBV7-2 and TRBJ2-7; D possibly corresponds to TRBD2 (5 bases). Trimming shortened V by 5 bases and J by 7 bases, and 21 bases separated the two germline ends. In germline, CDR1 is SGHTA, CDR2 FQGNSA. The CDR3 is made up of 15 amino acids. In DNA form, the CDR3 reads TGTGCCAGCAGCCCCCTAGCCGAAGCTACGAGGGAGCAGTACTTC. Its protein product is CASSPLAEATREQYF.

CDR3 sequence: CASSLLRADTQYF. In DNA, the CDR3 is TGTGCCAGCAGCTTACTCAGGGCAGATACGCAGTATTTT. V usage is TRBV7-9 and J usage is TRBJ2-3; D perhaps matches TRBD1 (5 bases). Germline CDR1 is SEHNR and CDR2 is FQNEAQ (reference sequence). V shed 2 bases and J shed 4 bases, with 7 bases lying between them. The CDR3 is 13 amino acids.

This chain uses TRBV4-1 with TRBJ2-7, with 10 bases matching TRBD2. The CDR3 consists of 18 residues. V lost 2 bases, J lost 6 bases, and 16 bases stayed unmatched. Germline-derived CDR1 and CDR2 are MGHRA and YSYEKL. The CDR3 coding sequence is TGCGCCAGCAGCCAACCGCGAGGAAGCGGGAGGGCCCTGAGCGAGCAGTACTTC. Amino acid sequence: CASSQPRGSGRALSEQYF.

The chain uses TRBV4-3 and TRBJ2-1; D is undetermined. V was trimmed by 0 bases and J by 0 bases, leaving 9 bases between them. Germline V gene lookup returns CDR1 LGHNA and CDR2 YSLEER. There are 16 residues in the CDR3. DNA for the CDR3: TGCGCCAGCAGCCAAGACTCGGCTAGCTCCTACAATGAGCAGTTCTTC. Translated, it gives CASSQDSASSYNEQFF.

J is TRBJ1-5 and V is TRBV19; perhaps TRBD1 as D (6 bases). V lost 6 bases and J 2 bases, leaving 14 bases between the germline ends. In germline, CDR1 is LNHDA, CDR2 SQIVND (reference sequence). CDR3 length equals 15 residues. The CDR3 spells CASRSQGWGNQPQHF. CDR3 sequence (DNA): TGTGCCAGTAGATCACAGGGCTGGGGCAATCAGCCCCAGCATTTT. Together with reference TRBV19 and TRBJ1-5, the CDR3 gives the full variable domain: DGGITQSPKYLFRKEGQNVTLSCEQNLNHDAMYWYRQDPGQGLRLIYYSQIVNDFQKGDIAEGYSVSREKKESFPLTVTSAQKNPTAFYLCASRSQGWGNQPQHFGDGTRLSIL.

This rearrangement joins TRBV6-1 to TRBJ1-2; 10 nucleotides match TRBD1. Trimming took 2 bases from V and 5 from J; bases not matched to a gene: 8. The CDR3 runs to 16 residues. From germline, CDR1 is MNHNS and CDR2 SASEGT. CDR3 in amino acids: CASSEKGTGANYGYTF. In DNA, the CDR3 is TGTGCCAGCAGTGAAAAGGGGACAGGGGCAAATTATGGCTACACCTTC.

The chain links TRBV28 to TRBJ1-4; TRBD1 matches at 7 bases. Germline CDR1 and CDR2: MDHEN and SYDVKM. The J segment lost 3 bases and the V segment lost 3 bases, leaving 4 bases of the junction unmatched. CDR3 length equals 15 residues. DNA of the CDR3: TGTGCCAGCAGTTTGGTCGACAGGGCTAATGAAAAACTGTTTTTT. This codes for CASSLVDRANEKLFF.

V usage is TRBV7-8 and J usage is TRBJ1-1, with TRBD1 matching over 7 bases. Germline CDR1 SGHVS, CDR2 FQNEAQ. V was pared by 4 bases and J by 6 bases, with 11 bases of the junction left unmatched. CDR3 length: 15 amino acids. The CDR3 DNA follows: TGTGCCAGCAGCTGGGACAGACTCAGGGGTCCTGAAGCTTTCTTT. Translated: CASSWDRLRGPEAFF.

The CDR3 protein is CAWSVQTEAFF. The CDR3 DNA sequence: TGTGCCTGGAGTGTACAGACTGAAGCTTTCTTT. The gene calls are TRBV30 and TRBJ1-1; D is unresolved. This CDR3 contains 11 residues. The germline CDR1 and CDR2 sequences are GTSNPN and SVGIG (reference sequence). Trimming stripped 0 bases from V and 5 bases from J, with 4 bases between.

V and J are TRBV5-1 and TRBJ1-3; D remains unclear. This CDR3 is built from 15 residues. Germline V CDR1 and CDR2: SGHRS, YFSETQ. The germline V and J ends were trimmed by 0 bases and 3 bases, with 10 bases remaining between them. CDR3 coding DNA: TGCGCCAGCAGCTTGGGCGGGTTGAATGGAAACACCATATATTTT. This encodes CASSLGGLNGNTIYF. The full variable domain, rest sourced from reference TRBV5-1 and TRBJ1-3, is KAGVTQTPRYLIKTRGQQVTLSCSPISGHRSVSWYQQTPGQGLQFLFEYFSETQRNKGNFPGRFSGRQFSNSRSEMNVSTLELGDSALYLCASSLGGLNGNTIYFGEGSWLTVV.

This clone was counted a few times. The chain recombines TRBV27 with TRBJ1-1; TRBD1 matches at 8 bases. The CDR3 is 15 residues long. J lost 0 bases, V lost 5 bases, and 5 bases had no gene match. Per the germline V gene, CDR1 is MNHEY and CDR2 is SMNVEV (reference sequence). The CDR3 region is CASSHDRGLNTEAFF. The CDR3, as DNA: TGTGCCAGCAGTCATGACAGGGGACTGAACACTGAAGCTTTCTTT.

The CDR3 loop reads CASSPDGSSYNEQFF. The CDR3 DNA reads TGCGCCAGCAGCCCGGACGGGAGCTCCTACAATGAGCAGTTCTTC. V gene TRBV4-1 combines with J gene TRBJ2-1, with D possibly matching TRBD2 (6 bases). V shed 4 bases and J shed 0 bases, with 10 bases lying between them. Germline V CDR1 and CDR2: MGHRA, YSYEKL. The CDR3 has 15 residues.

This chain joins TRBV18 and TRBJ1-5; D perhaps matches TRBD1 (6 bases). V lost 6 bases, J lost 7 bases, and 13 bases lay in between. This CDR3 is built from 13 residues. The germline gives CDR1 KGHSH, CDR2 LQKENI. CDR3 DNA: TGTGCCAGCTCGGACAGAGTAATGCAGCCCCAGCATTTT. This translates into CASSDRVMQPQHF.

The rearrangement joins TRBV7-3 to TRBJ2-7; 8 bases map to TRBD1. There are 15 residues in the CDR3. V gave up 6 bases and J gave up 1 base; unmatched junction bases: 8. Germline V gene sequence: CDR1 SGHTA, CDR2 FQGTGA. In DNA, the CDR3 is TGTGCCAGCAGGAGTACCGGGACAGGATCCTACGAGCAGTACTTC. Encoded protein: CASRSTGTGSYEQYF.

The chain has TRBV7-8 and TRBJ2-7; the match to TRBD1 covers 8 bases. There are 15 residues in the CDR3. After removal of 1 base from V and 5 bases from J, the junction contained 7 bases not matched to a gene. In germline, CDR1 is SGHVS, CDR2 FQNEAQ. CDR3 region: CASSLGRGRIHEQYF. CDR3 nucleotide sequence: TGTGCCAGCAGCTTAGGCAGGGGGCGCATCCACGAGCAGTACTTC.

The CDR3 DNA reads TGTGCCAGCACTACAAACAGGGGTGAATCCTACGAGCAGTACTTC. Its protein is CASTTNRGESYEQYF. V usage is TRBV6-1 and J usage is TRBJ2-7; 7 bases match TRBD1. The CDR3 runs 15 residues. Per germline, CDR1 MNHNS and CDR2 SASEGT. J was trimmed by 1 base and V by 7 bases; bases with no gene match: 10.

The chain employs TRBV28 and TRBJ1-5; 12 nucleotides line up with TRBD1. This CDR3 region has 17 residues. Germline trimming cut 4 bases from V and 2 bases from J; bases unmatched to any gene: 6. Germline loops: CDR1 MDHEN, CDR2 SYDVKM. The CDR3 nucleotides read TGTGCCAGCAGTTCCGGGACAGGGGGCAACGGCAATCAGCCCCAGCATTTT. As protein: CASSSGTGGNGNQPQHF.

CDR3 in amino acids: CASSITSGGRLGETQYF. DNA for the CDR3: TGTGCCAGTAGCATTACTAGCGGGGGGCGATTGGGAGAGACCCAGTACTTC. The rearrangement joins TRBV19 to TRBJ2-5, with 12 bases identical to TRBD2. The length of the CDR3 is 17 residues. Germline V CDR1 and CDR2: LNHDA, SQIVND (reference sequence). V lost 6 bases, J lost 4 bases, and 12 bases stayed unmatched.

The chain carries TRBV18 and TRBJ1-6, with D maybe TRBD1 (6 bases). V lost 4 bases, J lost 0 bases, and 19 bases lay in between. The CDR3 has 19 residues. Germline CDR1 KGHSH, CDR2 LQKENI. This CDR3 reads CASSRTTGQSSSYNSPLHF. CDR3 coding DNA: TGTGCCAGCTCACGGACGACAGGACAGTCGAGCTCCTATAATTCACCCCTCCACTTT.

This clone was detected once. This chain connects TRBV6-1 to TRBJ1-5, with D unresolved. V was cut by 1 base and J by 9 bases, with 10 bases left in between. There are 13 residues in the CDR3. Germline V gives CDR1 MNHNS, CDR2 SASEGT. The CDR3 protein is CASSEDLGTPQHF. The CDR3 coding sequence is TGTGCCAGCAGTGAAGATCTAGGCACGCCCCAGCATTTT.

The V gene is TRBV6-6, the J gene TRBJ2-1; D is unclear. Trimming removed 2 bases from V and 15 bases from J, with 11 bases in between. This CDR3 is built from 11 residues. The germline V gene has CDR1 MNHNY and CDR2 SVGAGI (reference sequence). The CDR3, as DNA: TGTGCCAGCAGTTACGACTCCCGCAGGTTCTTC. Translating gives CASSYDSRRFF.

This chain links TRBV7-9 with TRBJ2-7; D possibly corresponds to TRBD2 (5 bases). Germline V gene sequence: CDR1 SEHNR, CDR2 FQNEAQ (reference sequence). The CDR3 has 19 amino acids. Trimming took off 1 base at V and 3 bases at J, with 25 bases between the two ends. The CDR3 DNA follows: TGTGCCAGCAGCTTAGAGGGTTTTGTGAGCGGAAGTTCCTACTACGAGCAGTACTTC. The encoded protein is CASSLEGFVSGSSYYEQYF.